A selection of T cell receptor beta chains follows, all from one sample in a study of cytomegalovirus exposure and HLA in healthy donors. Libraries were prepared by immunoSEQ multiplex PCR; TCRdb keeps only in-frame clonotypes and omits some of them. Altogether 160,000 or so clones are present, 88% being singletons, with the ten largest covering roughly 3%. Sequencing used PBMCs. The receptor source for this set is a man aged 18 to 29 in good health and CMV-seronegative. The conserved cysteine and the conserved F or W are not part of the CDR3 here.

CDR3: ASSRDRGETQY
V: TRBV9

CDR3: ASSPGDGELF
V: TRBV27

CDR3: ASSLQGANTIY
V: TRBV5-4

CDR3: ASSLERGVWNEQF
V: TRBV5-1

CDR3: ASSFRGYFGYT
V: TRBV27

CDR3: ASMLGGGLGDEQY
V: TRBV27

CDR3: ASSLGDSSDGYT
V: TRBV5-1

CDR3: ASSLTAGPYEQY
V: TRBV5-8

CDR3: ASRPLKDFPQTQY
V: TRBV6-5

CDR3: ASSLAREETQY
V: TRBV5-1

CDR3: ASGVTGNYGYT
V: TRBV6-5

CDR3: SVSAPAGGYGYT
V: TRBV29-1

CDR3: ASSQRSSGAYNEQF
V: TRBV4-1

CDR3: ASSYSIESTEAF
V: TRBV6-5

CDR3: ASSEGQGLTDTQY
V: TRBV6-1

CDR3: ASRLAGGDTQY
V: TRBV6-1

CDR3: ASSSNRGQETQY
V: TRBV6-5

CDR3: ASSQDRAGNYGYT
V: TRBV4-1

CDR3: AWEGGLGQTNEKLF
V: TRBV30

CDR3: ASSLTSGSGELF
V: TRBV19

CDR3: ASSQDLLLAADTQY
V: TRBV4-1

CDR3: ASSLEPGPYEQY
V: TRBV7-2

CDR3: ASSLDGGAIQPQH
V: TRBV7-9

CDR3: ASSETSGSTGELF
V: TRBV6-4

CDR3: ATSRGLAESEQY
V: TRBV15

CDR3: ASSPGTGGGYT
V: TRBV14

CDR3: ASSWQPGPWETQY
V: TRBV27

CDR3: ASSLTSGSPSHEQF
V: TRBV7-2

CDR3: ASTVAGYTQPQH
V: TRBV28

CDR3: ASRIGTGYGYT
V: TRBV14

CDR3: SGEGSTDTQY
V: TRBV29-1

CDR3: ASVRAGTSYNEQF
V: TRBV6-1

CDR3: ASSSGQGGQPQH
V: TRBV28

CDR3: ASSYSMADEQY
V: TRBV6-5

CDR3: ASSLGHPGGREKLF
V: TRBV7-9

CDR3: ASSLDRGPRGNYGYT
V: TRBV7-2

CDR3: ASSKETASYEQY
V: TRBV19

CDR3: SAGYGYT
V: TRBV20-1

CDR3: ASSPVSGVQPQH
V: TRBV6-5

CDR3: ASSAQYMNTEAF
V: TRBV7-6

CDR3: ASSSLTMAGYT
V: TRBV28

CDR3: ASSAGQVTYEQY
V: TRBV10-1

CDR3: ASSHRTDSNQPQH
V: TRBV5-5

CDR3: ASSRRTGTSGNTIY
V: TRBV13

CDR3: ASSDRLGYT
V: TRBV2

CDR3: ASSLADYNEQF
V: TRBV7-2

CDR3: ASSDYGVLYGYT
V: TRBV25-1

CDR3: ASTPGTGRYEQY
V: TRBV6-5

CDR3: ASSSQNEKLF
V: TRBV7-8

CDR3: ASSLDGTGSSTGANVLT
V: TRBV7-8

CDR3: ASSATAVIGELF
V: TRBV5-1